The 29 T cell receptor beta chains below come from one sample, sequenced in a study of Graves' ophthalmopathy and Graves' hyperthyroidism. Amplification targeted the TCR beta CDR3 regions, with RNA transcripts as the source material. First-round RT-PCR employed HTBI primers, with a second-round multiplex PCR after it. MiXCR was run by TCRdb on the multiplex PCR reads, yielding one entry per CDR3 protein. Among 500,000 to 700,000 distinct CDR3 sequences listed, under 45% were seen once. What was sequenced was peripheral blood or thyroid tissue (not recorded which). The receptors originated from an adult man with Graves' hyperthyroidism.

This chain joins TRBV7-2 and TRBJ2-1; possible D gene TRBD2, 5 bases. The length of the CDR3 is 14 residues. V dropped 1 base and J dropped 8 bases, with 12 bases sitting between them. Germline V gives CDR1 SGHTA, CDR2 FQGNSA. Here the CDR3 reads CASSLDPSPHEQFF. CDR3 coding DNA: TGTGCCAGCAGCTTAGACCCTAGCCCCCATGAGCAGTTCTTC.

This clonotype occurred many times. The V and J genes are TRBV4-2 and TRBJ2-7; TRBD2 agrees at 8 bases. V trimming: 4 bases; J trimming: 1 base; junction bases outside the gene matches: 6. This CDR3 spans 15 amino acids. Germline CDR1 LGHNA, CDR2 YNFKEQ. The CDR3 nucleotides are TGTGCCAGCAGCCCTGGACTAGCCGAGTCCTACGAGCAGTACTTC. This encodes CASSPGLAESYEQYF.

This rearrangement joins TRBV5-5 to TRBJ1-1; weak D call: TRBD1 (6 bases). This CDR3 has 16 residues. V was cut by 4 bases and J by 0 bases, with 16 bases left in between. CDR1 and CDR2 (germline): SGHKS, YYEKEE (reference sequence). The CDR3 sequence: CASSDSGGTMNTEAFF. Here the CDR3 DNA reads TGTGCCAGCAGCGACTCGGGGGGGACAATGAACACTGAAGCTTTCTTT.

This clonotype was seen many times. This rearrangement joins TRBV12-3 or TRBV12-4 to TRBJ2-7, with D perhaps TRBD1 (6 bases). Trimming removed 6 bases from V and 0 bases from J, with 15 bases in between. This CDR3 comprises 15 residues. CDR3 sequence (DNA): TGTGCCAGCAGCACAAGGGGGAGAAGCTCCTACGAGCAGTACTTC. It yields the protein CASSTRGRSSYEQYF.

This clonotype was counted ten times or more. The chain uses TRBV9 and TRBJ2-6; D is undetermined. Germline assignment: CDR1 SGDLS and CDR2 YYNGEE. The CDR3 extends over 15 amino acids. The V and J ends lost 0 bases and 2 bases respectively, with 6 bases between them. This CDR3 is CASSVVTAGANVLTF. The CDR3 DNA reads as TGTGCCAGCAGCGTAGTAACAGCTGGGGCCAACGTCCTGACTTTC. The whole variable domain, filled in from reference TRBV9 and TRBJ2-6, reads DSGVTQTPKHLITATGQRVTLRCSPRSGDLSVYWYQQSLDQGLQFLIQYYNGEERAKGNILERFSAQQFPDLHSELNLSSLELGDSALYFCASSVVTAGANVLTFGAGSRLTVL.

This clonotype has a count of ten or more. V and J are TRBV20-1 and TRBJ2-5; 8 bases fit TRBD2. This CDR3 comprises 14 residues. Germline CDR1 DFQATT, CDR2 SNEGSKA (reference sequence). V lost 6 bases and J lost 5; bases outside the gene matches: 11. DNA of the CDR3: TGCAGTGCCACTGATGGCTCGGGAGGGGAGACCCAGTACTTC. The encoded protein is CSATDGSGGETQYF.

This clonotype has a handful of counts. CDR3 sequence (DNA): TGTGCCAGCACCCATCGGGGCAGGCGATCCACCGGGGAGCTGTTTTTT. It is translated as CASTHRGRRSTGELFF. The chain uses TRBV12-3 or TRBV12-4 and TRBJ2-2; D possibly uses TRBD1 or TRBD2 (5 bases each). The V end was cut by 7 bases, the J end by 4 bases, with 19 bases between. The CDR3 length is 16 residues.

The chain combines TRBV7-9 with TRBJ2-1; D might be TRBD1 (6 bases). Germline V gene data show CDR1 as SEHNR and CDR2 as FQNEAQ (reference sequence). V was clipped by 9 bases and J by 6 bases, with 15 bases between them. The CDR3 is made up of 13 amino acids. The CDR3 sequence is CASHRGFGNEQFF. The DNA for the CDR3 is TGTGCCAGTCATAGGGGGTTTGGCAATGAGCAGTTCTTC.

The sample holds many counts of this clonotype. This rearrangement joins TRBV5-5 to TRBJ1-5; D is undetermined. The CDR3 has 15 amino acids. V lost 5 bases to trimming and J lost 2 bases, with 14 bases between them. The germline V gene encodes CDR1 SGHKS and CDR2 YYEKEE (reference sequence). CDR3 sequence: CASSSDRSGNQPQHF. The CDR3 nucleotides are TGTGCCAGCAGTTCGGACCGGAGCGGCAATCAGCCCCAGCATTTT.

This clonotype was picked up a small number of times. The V gene is TRBV2, the J gene TRBJ1-1, with unresolved D. Per germline, CDR1 SNHLY and CDR2 FYNNEI. The ends were cut back, 5 bases at V and 0 bases at J, with 10 bases in the middle. CDR3 length: 14 residues. CDR3 protein: CASSLFGVNTEAFF. CDR3 sequence (DNA): TGTGCCAGCAGTTTATTCGGTGTGAACACTGAAGCTTTCTTT. The entire variable domain, with the rest obtained from reference TRBV2 and TRBJ1-1, is as follows: EPEVTQTPSHQVTQMGQEVILRCVPISNHLYFYWYRQILGQKVEFLVSFYNNEISEKSEIFDDQFSVERPDGSNFTLKIRSTKLEDSAMYFCASSLFGVNTEAFFGQGTRLTVV.

The chain joins TRBV7-9 to TRBJ1-1; 7 nucleotides align to TRBD1. The J segment lost 1 base and the V segment lost 7 bases, leaving 12 bases of the junction unmatched. From germline, CDR1 is SEHNR and CDR2 FQNEAQ (reference sequence). This CDR3 has 16 residues. The CDR3 bases are TGTGCCAGCACGACAGGGTGGCGAGGGGGGAACACTGAAGCTTTCTTT. This translates into CASTTGWRGGNTEAFF.

This clonotype was detected a few times. V gene TRBV7-2 combines with J gene TRBJ2-7; 8 nucleotides align to TRBD2. CDR3 size: 15 residues. Germline V gene data show CDR1 as SGHTA and CDR2 as FQGNSA. V shed 5 bases, J shed 0 bases, and the junction held 6 bases outside the gene matches. The CDR3 is CASSQDTSGSYEQYF. CDR3 coding DNA: TGTGCCAGCAGCCAAGATACTAGCGGCTCCTACGAGCAGTACTTC.

Comments on this clonotype: A much larger clone differs by one base, so this may be a read error. The chain recombines TRBV24-1 with TRBJ2-5; D gene uncertain. CDR1 and CDR2 (germline): KGHDR, SFDVKD. This CDR3 spans 13 amino acids. Trimming cost V 6 bases and J 2 bases, with 9 bases left between them. The CDR3 sequence is CATSKVGQETQYF. The CDR3 DNA is TGTGCCACCAGTAAAGTGGGACAAGAGACCCAGTACTTC.

The chain is built from TRBV11-2 and TRBJ2-5; possibly TRBD1 for D (6 bases). The CDR3 length is 15 residues. Germline V gene sequence: CDR1 SGHAT, CDR2 FQNNGV. V was cut by 5 bases and J by 2 bases, with 15 bases left in between. The DNA for the CDR3 is TGTGCCAGCAGCGCAACAGGGAACCCTCAAGAGACCCAGTACTTC. It is translated as CASSATGNPQETQYF.

This chain links TRBV7-3 with TRBJ2-5; no definite D call. Germline V gene sequence: CDR1 SGHTA, CDR2 FQGTGA. The CDR3 sequence is 14 residues long. Between the trimmed V and J ends, which lost 6 bases and 9 bases, there was a span of 20 bases. The CDR3 sequence is CASSLLGANQPQYF. CDR3 bases: TGTGCCAGCAGTTTATTAGGTGCCAATCAGCCCCAGTACTTC.

The sample holds many counts of this clonotype. V is TRBV29-1 and J is TRBJ1-2, with no clear D. The CDR3 sequence is 11 residues long. V shed 3 bases and J shed 7 bases, with 9 bases lying between them. The germline V gene has CDR1 SQVTM and CDR2 ANQGSEA. CDR3 region: CSVDYGVGYTF. The CDR3, as DNA: TGCAGCGTTGATTACGGGGTTGGCTACACCTTC.

This clonotype was detected only a few times. V gene TRBV6-1 combines with J gene TRBJ2-7; D might be TRBD1 (6 bases). From germline, CDR1 is MNHNS and CDR2 SASEGT. The CDR3 extends over 18 amino acids. V lost 6 bases, J lost 3 bases, and 27 bases lay in between. The CDR3 is CASSIKPSGTLNYYEQYF. The DNA of the CDR3 is TGTGCCAGCAGCATCAAGCCATCCGGGACACTCAACTACTACGAGCAGTACTTC.

This clonotype showed up many times. This chain uses TRBV5-8 with TRBJ2-5; tentative D call: TRBD1 (5 bases). Between the trimmed V and J ends, which lost 2 bases and 4 bases, there was a span of 18 bases. The CDR3 sequence is 16 residues long. CDR1 is SGHTS, CDR2 YDEGEE, per germline. CDR3 in DNA: TGTGCCAGCAGCTTCACGTCGGCAGGGTGGAGAGAGACCCAGTACTTC. Its protein product is CASSFTSAGWRETQYF.

In DNA, the CDR3 is TGTGCCAGCAGTTACCATATTACTGACTCCGAGCAGTACTTC. It codes for CASSYHITDSEQYF. The V call is TRBV6-6, the J call TRBJ2-7; D remains unclear. CDR3 length: 14 amino acids. Trimming left V 2 bases short and J 6 bases short, with 14 bases between. Germline CDR1 MNHNY, CDR2 SVGAGI (reference sequence).

Comments on this clonotype: A much larger clone differs from this one at a single base, so this may be a read error. The V call is TRBV9, the J call TRBJ1-3, with D uncertain. Between the trimmed V and J ends, which lost 4 bases and 0 bases, there was a span of 17 bases. The CDR3 is 17 amino acids. Germline V gene sequence: CDR1 SGDLS, CDR2 YYNGEE. Written as DNA, the CDR3 is TGTGCCAGCAGCCCCGAGAGACTCCTGAGCTCTGGAAACACCATATATTTT. It is translated as CASSPERLLSSGNTIYF.

This clonotype was seen a handful of times. The chain couples TRBV19 to TRBJ2-5, with 11 bases matching TRBD2. CDR1 is LNHDA and CDR2 is SQIVND in the germline V gene (reference sequence). V was pared by 5 bases and J by 0 bases, with 14 bases of the junction left unmatched. The CDR3 consists of 19 residues. The CDR3 DNA reads TGTGCCAGTAGTGACTCTAGCGGGAGGACTACCGGCTACCAAGAGACCCAGTACTTC. Encoded protein: CASSDSSGRTTGYQETQYF. The whole variable domain, filled in from reference TRBV19 and TRBJ2-5, reads DGGITQSPKYLFRKEGQNVTLSCEQNLNHDAMYWYRQDPGQGLRLIYYSQIVNDFQKGDIAEGYSVSREKKESFPLTVTSAQKNPTAFYLCASSDSSGRTTGYQETQYFGPGTRLLVL.

The chain joins TRBV7-9 to TRBJ1-4; D not certain. Trimming took 4 bases from V and 4 from J, leaving 10 bases between them. The CDR3 sequence is 14 residues long. Germline V CDR1 and CDR2: SEHNR, FQNEAQ (reference sequence). The CDR3 DNA follows: TGTGCCAGCAGCTCCCAGGACGGTAATGAAAAACTGTTTTTT. It yields the protein CASSSQDGNEKLFF.

This clonotype was observed at least ten times. The genes are TRBV2 and TRBJ1-5; D is ambiguous. CDR3 length: 12 residues. Germline V lookup: CDR1 SNHLY, CDR2 FYNNEI. The V gene lost 7 bases and the J gene lost 2 bases, with 6 bases spanning the gap. For the CDR3, the DNA is TGTGCCAGCACTAAAGGCAATCAGCCCCAGCATTTT. The encoded protein is CASTKGNQPQHF.

This clonotype was counted once. The chain links TRBV7-2 to TRBJ2-7; D is unclear. The DNA matches TRBJ2-1 better at its end, which makes the J call doubtful. This CDR3 region has 16 residues. CDR1 is SGHTA and CDR2 is FQGNSA in the germline V gene. In DNA form, the CDR3 reads TGTGCCAGCAGCGCCCTACAATCAACCAATGGGATGGAGCAGTTCTTC. This encodes CASSALQSTNGMEQFF.

This clonotype was found many times. The chain carries TRBV5-6 and TRBJ1-1; D unresolved. V was trimmed by 4 bases and J by 5 bases, leaving 21 bases between them. The CDR3 runs 16 residues. CDR1 and CDR2 (germline): SGHDT, YYEEEE. The CDR3 DNA sequence: TGTGCCAGCAGCGAGATTACCGGTCCCCCCGCGACTGAAGCTTTCTTT. It yields the protein CASSEITGPPATEAFF.

The chain combines TRBV11-2 with TRBJ1-2; no clear D gene. The CDR3 length is 13 residues. V was cut by 3 bases and J by 3 bases, with 8 bases left in between. CDR1 and CDR2 (germline): SGHAT, FQNNGV. The CDR3 DNA reads TGTGCCAGCAGCTTCGGGAGCGACTATGGCTACACCTTC. This gives the protein CASSFGSDYGYTF.

A note on this clonotype: An end of the junction does not agree with germline; a read error may underlie this. V usage is TRBV2 and J usage is TRBJ2-2, with D maybe TRBD2 (5 bases). CDR3 size: 15 residues. Per the germline V gene, CDR1 is SNHLY and CDR2 is FYNNEI. The DNA of the CDR3 is TGTGCCAGCAGTGACAGTGGTAGGGCTACCGGGGAGCTGTCTTGG. Translation gives CASSDSGRATGELSW.

The chain is built from TRBV7-3 and TRBJ1-5; D ambiguous. Trimming removed 2 bases at V and 9 bases at J, with 11 bases between. Germline loops: CDR1 SGHTA, CDR2 FQGTGA. This CDR3 has 13 residues. CDR3 nucleotides: TGTGCCAGCAGCTTAGGAACGGGAGGGCCCCAGCATTTT. This sequence encodes CASSLGTGGPQHF.

The chain employs TRBV10-3 and TRBJ1-5; 8 bases are a match to TRBD1. Per germline, CDR1 ENHRY and CDR2 SYGVKD. CDR3 length: 13 amino acids. Unmatched junction bases numbered 6, after V lost 2 bases and J lost 12 bases. Here the CDR3 reads CAISEDRGRIQHF. The CDR3 region has the DNA TGTGCCATCAGTGAGGACAGGGGTCGGATCCAGCATTTT.